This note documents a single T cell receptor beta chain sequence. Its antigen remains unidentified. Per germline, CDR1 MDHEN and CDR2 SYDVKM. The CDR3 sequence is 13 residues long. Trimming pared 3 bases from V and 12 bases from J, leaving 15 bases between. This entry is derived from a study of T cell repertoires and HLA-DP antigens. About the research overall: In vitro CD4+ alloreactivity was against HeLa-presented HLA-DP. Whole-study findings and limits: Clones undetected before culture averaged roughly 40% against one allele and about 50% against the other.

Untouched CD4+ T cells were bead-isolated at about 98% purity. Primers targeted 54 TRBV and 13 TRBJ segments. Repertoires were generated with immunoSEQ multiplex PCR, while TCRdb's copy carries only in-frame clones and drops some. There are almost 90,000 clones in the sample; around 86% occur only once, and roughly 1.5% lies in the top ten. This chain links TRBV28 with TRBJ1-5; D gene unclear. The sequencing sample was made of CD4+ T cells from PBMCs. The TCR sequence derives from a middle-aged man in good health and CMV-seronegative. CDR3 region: CASSFNSPPIQHF. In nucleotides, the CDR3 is TGTGCCAGCAGTTTTAACTCCCCCCCCATCCAGCATTTT.